This T cell receptor beta chain was captured in a study of human T cells and chemical hapten exposure. TCRdb used MiXCR to reprocess the RACE reads, holding one entry per CDR3 protein. Here the sample spans roughly 100,000 distinct CDR3 sequences, about 9.6% being singletons. This clonotype was found many times. Antigen specificity is unknown. Unmatched junction bases numbered 9, after V lost 0 bases and J lost 7 bases. CDR3 length: 16 amino acids. Germline CDR1 is SGHAT and CDR2 is FQDESV (reference sequence). Findings and limits, study-wide: Expanded TCR sets contained significantly more large CDR3 similarity clusters than controls.

Time point denoted: patch test 2, 6 weeks after DPC sensitization. The treatment was: therapeutic diphenylcyclopropenone sensitization with weekly scalp DPC. The chain recombines TRBV11-1 with TRBJ2-1; 7 nucleotides agree with TRBD2. This specimen consisted of whole blood, obtained in connection with sensitization to the hapten diphenylcyclopropenone (DPC). The receptor was derived from a woman between 35 and 50 years old with alopecia areata. Some clones in this sample may be carry-over from other donors' samples. CDR3 bases: TGTGCCAGCAGCTTAGCGTGGCGCGGGAGTGGGAATGAGCAGTTCTTC. Translation gives CASSLAWRGSGNEQFF. The full variable domain, with the rest looked up from reference TRBV11-1 and TRBJ2-1, is EAEVAQSPRYKITEKSQAVAFWCDPISGHATLYWYRQILGQGPELLVQFQDESVVDDSQLPKDRFSAERLKGVDSTLKIQPAELGDSAMYLCASSLAWRGSGNEQFFGPGTRLTVL.